The rows below give T cell receptor beta chains drawn from one sample of a study of OX40 agonist ivuxolimab in advanced cancers. Sequencing used immunoSEQ multiplex PCR; TCRdb keeps in-frame clones, though not all of them. Of about 53,000 clones in the sample, more than 80% were seen once. The sequencing used CD4+ or CD8+ T cells sorted from blood, collected in a trial of the OX40 agonist ivuxolimab. These TCRs come from an adult with an advanced solid tumor such as melanoma, head and neck, liver or kidney cancer. Both conserved end residues are part of each CDR3. D genes are given only for firm matches. Clone size is shown for a subset of rows, as once, few, many or a class of expanded clone.

NA	TRBV10-2	TRBJ2-2	NA	TGCGCCAGCAGTGAGTCCCCCGGGGAGCTGTTTTTT	CASSESPGELFF
NA	TRBV29-1	TRBJ2-1	TRBD1	TGCAGCGCCGGGACAGATTACAATGAGCAGTTCTTC	CSAGTDYNEQFF
NA	TRBV27	TRBJ2-1	NA	TGTGCCAGCAGTTCGTCCCTCGAGTCCTACAATGAGCAGTTCTTC	CASSSSLESYNEQFF
once	TRBV4-1	TRBJ2-1	NA	TGCGCCAGCAGCCAGGAGCGAACAGGGATGAATGAGCAGTTCTTC	CASSQERTGMNEQFF
NA	TRBV27	TRBJ2-1	NA	TGTGCCAGCAGTCCCTTCGCCGGAGGGCCCTACAATGAGCAGTTCTTC	CASSPFAGGPYNEQFF
NA	TRBV2	TRBJ2-5	TRBD1	TGTGCCAGCGTGGGACAGGGGCAAGAGACCCAGTACTTC	CASVGQGQETQYF
NA	TRBV28	TRBJ1-3	NA	TGTGCCAGCACCAAGGTCCGGACGAGCTCTGGAAACACCATATATTTT	CASTKVRTSSGNTIYF
NA	TRBV28	TRBJ1-2	NA	TGTGCCAGCAGACGGACCGCTTACTATGGCTACACCTTC	CASRRTAYYGYTF
NA	TRBV2	TRBJ1-1	NA	TGTGCCAGCAGTAGGAACACTGAAGCTTTCTTT	CASSRNTEAFF
NA	TRBV7-9	TRBJ1-2	TRBD1	TGTGCCAGCAGCTTGAAAAGGGACAGGGATGGCTACACCTTC	CASSLKRDRDGYTF
NA	TRBV28	TRBJ1-1	TRBD1	TGTGCCAGCAGTCTACAGGGGTTGACTGAAGCTTTCTTT	CASSLQGLTEAFF
NA	TRBV10-3	TRBJ2-3	TRBD1	TGTGCCATCACGGATAGGAGGACAGGGAGCACAGATACGCAGTATTTT	CAITDRRTGSTDTQYF
NA	TRBV10-3	TRBJ2-5	TRBD1	TGTGCCATCAGTGAGTTTGCAGGACAGGGTAAACAAGAGACCCAGTACTTC	CAISEFAGQGKQETQYF
few	TRBV28	TRBJ1-1	NA	TGTGCCAGCAGTTTCAGGACCCCCCCCACTGAAGCTTTCTTT	CASSFRTPPTEAFF
few	TRBV18	TRBJ2-7	TRBD1	TGTGCCAGCTCACGCTTGGGACAGGCCTACGAGCAGTACTTC	CASSRLGQAYEQYF
NA	TRBV5-5	TRBJ2-3	NA	TGTGCCAGCAGCTTGAAACAGGTCGGTCCAGATACGCAGTATTTT	CASSLKQVGPDTQYF
NA	TRBV9	TRBJ2-5	NA	TGTGCCAGCAGCGTCGGGAGCCGGCCGGGAGAGACCCAGTACTTC	CASSVGSRPGETQYF
NA	TRBV2	TRBJ2-7	NA	TGTGCCAGCAGTGTCACAGAGTACGAGCAGTACTTC	CASSVTEYEQYF
NA	TRBV19	TRBJ1-1	TRBD1	TGTGCCAGTAGAAGACAGGGATTAAACACTGAAGCTTTCTTT	CASRRQGLNTEAFF
NA	TRBV5-1	TRBJ2-7	NA	TGCGCCAGCAGCTTGGCCGCCGGGAGCTCCTACGAGCAGTACTTC	CASSLAAGSSYEQYF
few	TRBV11-3	TRBJ2-1	NA	TGTGCCAGCAGCTTAGTGGGGGATTCGGACAATGAGCAGTTCTTC	CASSLVGDSDNEQFF
NA	TRBV6-6	TRBJ2-7	NA	TGTGCCAGCAGTCATGCCCCCGACAGAGGCGAGCAGTACTTC	CASSHAPDRGEQYF
once	TRBV11-2	TRBJ2-2	NA	TGTGCCAGCAGCTTAAACAGCGTTAACACCGGGGAGCTGTTTTTT	CASSLNSVNTGELFF
NA	TRBV5-1	TRBJ2-5	NA	TGCGCCAGCAGCTTGGCAGTGACAGTACAAGAGACCCAGTACTTC	CASSLAVTVQETQYF
NA	TRBV19	TRBJ1-4	NA	TGTGCCAGTAGTAATGGAGGAAAAGAAAAACTGTTTTTT	CASSNGGKEKLFF
NA	TRBV11-3	TRBJ2-1	NA	TGTGCCAGCAGCTTGGACCTCTACAATGAGCAGTTCTTC	CASSLDLYNEQFF
NA	TRBV19	TRBJ1-5	TRBD1	TGTGCCAGTAGTGTTCAGGGGGATCAGCCCCAGCATTTT	CASSVQGDQPQHF
NA	TRBV27	TRBJ1-5	TRBD1	TGTGCCAGCAGTAAATATGGACAGGGGGGAGGACAGCCCCAGCATTTT	CASSKYGQGGGQPQHF
NA	TRBV30	TRBJ2-7	NA	TGTGCCTGGAGCTACCGCTGGGACGGGTCCTACGAGCAGTACTTC	CAWSYRWDGSYEQYF
NA	TRBV7-3	TRBJ2-1	NA	TGTGCCAGCAGCTCCGGTCCAGAAGTATACAATGAGCAGTTCTTC	CASSSGPEVYNEQFF
NA	TRBV19	TRBJ1-5	TRBD1	TGTGCCAGTAGTCCAGGACAGGGGCACGATAGCAATCAGCCCCAGCATTTT	CASSPGQGHDSNQPQHF
NA	TRBV28	TRBJ1-4	NA	TGTGCCAGCAGCCTTAAACGCCCGCCCTTCCATGAAAAACTGTTTTTT	CASSLKRPPFHEKLFF
NA	TRBV4-2	TRBJ2-4	NA	TGTGCCAGCAGCCAAGACCCAGCGATAATAAAAAACATTCAGTACTTC	CASSQDPAIIKNIQYF
NA	TRBV5-1	TRBJ2-1	TRBD1	TGCGCCAGCAGCTTGCGTTCGGGTCAGCTGGCAGGGGGTGAGCAGTTCTTC	CASSLRSGQLAGGEQFF
NA	TRBV6-5	TRBJ2-1	NA	TGTGCCAGCAGTCGGAACGTCTACAATGAGCAGTTCTTC	CASSRNVYNEQFF
NA	TRBV5-1	TRBJ2-7	TRBD1	TGCGCCAGCAGCCGAGGGACAGGGGGAATCCTTTACCCATCCAGCTCCTACGAGCAGTACTTC	CASSRGTGGILYPSSSYEQYF
NA	TRBV7-2	TRBJ2-5	TRBD2	TGTGCCAGCAGCCCGGGACTAGCCCAAGAGACCCAGTACTTC	CASSPGLAQETQYF
NA	TRBV28	TRBJ2-1	NA	TGTGCCAGCAGTTTACCCGCGGACTACAATGAGCAGTTCTTC	CASSLPADYNEQFF
NA	TRBV13	TRBJ2-6	NA	TGTGCCAGCAGCGCCTGGACCTCTGGGGCCAACGTCCTGACTTTC	CASSAWTSGANVLTF
NA	TRBV28	TRBJ1-2	NA	TGTGCCAGCATTACCGGGGACCATGGCTACACCTTC	CASITGDHGYTF
once	TRBV28	TRBJ1-5	TRBD1	TGTGCCAGCAGTCCGCCCGGCAGGGGGCAGAATCAGCCCCAGCATTTT	CASSPPGRGQNQPQHF
few	TRBV7-2	TRBJ1-5	NA	TGTGCCAGCAGCTTAATCCCCAATAGCAATCAGCCCCAGCATTTT	CASSLIPNSNQPQHF
NA	TRBV5-4	TRBJ1-2	NA	TGTGCCAGCAGAACGGACCCGGGGTCCTATGGCTACACCTTC	CASRTDPGSYGYTF
NA	TRBV15	TRBJ2-5	NA	TGTGCCACCAGCAGAGTAGGCGGTTGGGGAGAGACCCAGTACTTC	CATSRVGGWGETQYF
NA	TRBV2	TRBJ2-3	TRBD2	TGTGCCAGCAGTCTAGCGGGAGGGGTTTTGTATACGCAGTATTTT	CASSLAGGVLYTQYF
NA	TRBV7-9	TRBJ1-4	TRBD1	TGTGCCAGCAGCACGGACAGGTCGGATGAAAAACTGTTTTTT	CASSTDRSDEKLFF
few	TRBV7-2	TRBJ2-7	NA	TGTGCCAGCAGCTTTTACAGGGTCCACGAGCAGTACTTC	CASSFYRVHEQYF
NA	TRBV18	TRBJ1-2	NA	TGTGCCAGCTCACCTTCGACAGGCGAATTTAACTATGGCTACACCTTC	CASSPSTGEFNYGYTF
NA	TRBV7-2	TRBJ2-2	NA	TGTGCCAGCAGCTTAGCCGGGGGCGCGAACACCGGGGAGCTGTTTTTT	CASSLAGGANTGELFF
NA	TRBV5-1	TRBJ1-1	TRBD1	TGCGCCAGCAGCGGACAGGGGGCGCGTACTGAAGCTTTCTTT	CASSGQGARTEAFF
NA	TRBV5-5	TRBJ1-4	NA	TGTGCCAGCAGCCGCGGTCCGGGGGAGAGTGAAAAACTGTTTTTT	CASSRGPGESEKLFF
NA	TRBV19	TRBJ1-5	NA	TGTGCCAGTAGTAACTCAGGGGATAGCAATCAGCCCCAGCATTTT	CASSNSGDSNQPQHF
once	TRBV7-3	TRBJ1-2	NA	TGTGCCAGCAGCCAAAGCCCTTATGATGGCTACACCTTC	CASSQSPYDGYTF
NA	TRBV10-3	TRBJ2-7	TRBD2	TGTGCCATCAGTGTTAGCGGGGAGTACGAGCAGTACTTC	CAISVSGEYEQYF
NA	TRBV5-6	TRBJ1-2	NA	TGTGCCAGCAGCTTGGCGGGGGTGGGTGGCTACACCTTC	CASSLAGVGGYTF
NA	TRBV2	TRBJ2-1	TRBD1	TGTGCCAGCAGTTCGGGACAGGGTCCACTGTTCTTC	CASSSGQGPLFF
NA	TRBV5-6	TRBJ2-5	NA	TGTGCCAGCAGCTTACAGCGCCCAGGGGGGCTACAAGAGACCCAGTACTTC	CASSLQRPGGLQETQYF
NA	TRBV27	TRBJ2-7	NA	TGTGCCAGCAGTTTATCCCGCGGTGAGGGGGAGCAGTACTTC	CASSLSRGEGEQYF
NA	TRBV19	TRBJ2-6	NA	TGTGCCAGTAGTGCCCTAACAGATTCTGGGGCCAACGTCCTGACTTTC	CASSALTDSGANVLTF